These T cell receptor beta chains were read from a single sample in a study of blood T cell repertoires in COVID-19. Profiled with immunoSEQ multiplex PCR; TCRdb holds only in-frame clones, not every one. The sample shows 270,000 or so clones, 70% to 90% of them seen only once. Sequencing was done on a sample of PBMCs or T cells enriched from blood (not recorded which). The source of these receptors is a woman under 40 with acute COVID-19. Each CDR3 is given with its conserved first and last residue. Fields, in order: CDR3 DNA, CDR3 protein, J gene, D gene, clone size, V gene. A D gene is named only where the DNA matches it firmly. For some rows the clone size is stated as once, few or many, or as a class when expanded; others skip it.

CDR3 DNA: TGTGCCAGCAGCTGGACAGGGGCCTATGGCTACACCTTC
CDR3 protein: CASSWTGAYGYTF
J gene: TRBJ1-2
D gene: TRBD1
clone size: .
V gene: TRBV7-6

CDR3 DNA: TGCGCCAGCAGCCCAGGACTAGCGGGAGGTCGAAACAATGAGCAGTTCTTC
CDR3 protein: CASSPGLAGGRNNEQFF
J gene: TRBJ2-1
D gene: TRBD2
clone size: .
V gene: TRBV5-1

CDR3 DNA: TGTGCCAGCAGCTTAGAAGACAGCCAGGACGGGGAGCTGTTTTTT
CDR3 protein: CASSLEDSQDGELFF
J gene: TRBJ2-2
D gene: .
clone size: .
V gene: TRBV11-3

CDR3 DNA: TGTGCCAGCAGTTCTATCCTCCGCGGCGGGGGGATTGGCAATTCACCCCTCCACTTT
CDR3 protein: CASSSILRGGGIGNSPLHF
J gene: TRBJ1-6
D gene: .
clone size: once
V gene: TRBV27

CDR3 DNA: TGTGCCACCAGTGAAGTAGCGGGAGGAGTGACAGATACGCAGTATTTT
CDR3 protein: CATSEVAGGVTDTQYF
J gene: TRBJ2-3
D gene: TRBD2
clone size: .
V gene: TRBV24-1

CDR3 DNA: TGCGCCAGCAGCCAACTCTTACTAGCGGGAGGGCCTAGCTCCTACAATGAGCAGTTCTTC
CDR3 protein: CASSQLLLAGGPSSYNEQFF
J gene: TRBJ2-1
D gene: TRBD2
clone size: .
V gene: TRBV4-3

CDR3 DNA: TGTGCCAGCAGCCCGACTACAGGGGGTTCTGAGGAGCAGTACTTC
CDR3 protein: CASSPTTGGSEEQYF
J gene: TRBJ2-7
D gene: TRBD1
clone size: .
V gene: TRBV6-2/TRBV6-3

CDR3 DNA: TGCGCCAGCAGTCAACCAAGGGACAGGGGTGCCACTGAAGCTTTCTTT
CDR3 protein: CASSQPRDRGATEAFF
J gene: TRBJ1-1
D gene: TRBD1
clone size: .
V gene: TRBV23-1

CDR3 DNA: TGTGCCAGCAGTCCGCAGGGTTATGGCTACACCTTC
CDR3 protein: CASSPQGYGYTF
J gene: TRBJ1-2
D gene: .
clone size: .
V gene: TRBV27

CDR3 DNA: TGTGCCAGCAGTTCTTTGACAGGGGGCGTTATTCACGAGCAGTACTTC
CDR3 protein: CASSSLTGGVIHEQYF
J gene: TRBJ2-7
D gene: TRBD1
clone size: few
V gene: TRBV28

CDR3 DNA: TGTGCCAGCAGATCGGGACAAACCAAGGAGCAGTTCTTC
CDR3 protein: CASRSGQTKEQFF
J gene: TRBJ2-1
D gene: .
clone size: .
V gene: TRBV28

CDR3 DNA: TGTGCCAGCAGCCGGGGACAGCCACATAACTACGAGCAGTACTTC
CDR3 protein: CASSRGQPHNYEQYF
J gene: TRBJ2-7
D gene: TRBD1
clone size: .
V gene: TRBV5-6

CDR3 DNA: TGTGCCAGCTCACCAAACAGGGGAACTGAAGCTTTCTTT
CDR3 protein: CASSPNRGTEAFF
J gene: TRBJ1-1
D gene: TRBD1
clone size: .
V gene: TRBV18

CDR3 DNA: TGTGCCAGCAGTTTCGGGACTCCCTCCGGATTTGGTGAGCAGTTCTTC
CDR3 protein: CASSFGTPSGFGEQFF
J gene: TRBJ2-1
D gene: .
clone size: once
V gene: TRBV6-5

CDR3 DNA: TGTGCCAGCAGCCGCTGGGGGGGACGTGGCTACACCTTC
CDR3 protein: CASSRWGGRGYTF
J gene: TRBJ1-2
D gene: .
clone size: .
V gene: TRBV6-2/TRBV6-3

CDR3 DNA: TGTGCCAGCAGTTTCGGTAGCGGTGAGCAGTTCTTC
CDR3 protein: CASSFGSGEQFF
J gene: TRBJ2-1
D gene: .
clone size: .
V gene: TRBV6-5

CDR3 DNA: TGTGCCAGCAGCTTACAGGACACTGAAGCTTTCTTT
CDR3 protein: CASSLQDTEAFF
J gene: TRBJ1-1
D gene: .
clone size: few
V gene: TRBV5-6